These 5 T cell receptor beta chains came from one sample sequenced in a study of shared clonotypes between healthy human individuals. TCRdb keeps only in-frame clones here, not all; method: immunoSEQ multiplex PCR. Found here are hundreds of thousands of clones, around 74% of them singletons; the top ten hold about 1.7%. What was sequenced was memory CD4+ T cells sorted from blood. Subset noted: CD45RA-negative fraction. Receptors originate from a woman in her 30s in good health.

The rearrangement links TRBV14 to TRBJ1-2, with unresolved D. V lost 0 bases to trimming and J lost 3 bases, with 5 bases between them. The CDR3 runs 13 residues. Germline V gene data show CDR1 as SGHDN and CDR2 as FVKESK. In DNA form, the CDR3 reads TGTGCCAGCAGCCAAGACATAGACTATGGCTACACCTTC. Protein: CASSQDIDYGYTF.

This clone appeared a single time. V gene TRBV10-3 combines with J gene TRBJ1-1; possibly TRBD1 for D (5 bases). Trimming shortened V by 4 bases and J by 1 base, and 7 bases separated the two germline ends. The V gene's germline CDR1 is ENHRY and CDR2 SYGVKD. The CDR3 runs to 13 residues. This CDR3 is CAISVGANTEAFF. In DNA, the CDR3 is TGTGCCATCAGTGTAGGGGCGAACACTGAAGCTTTCTTT.

The CDR3 nucleotides read TGTGCCTGGAGCGGACAGGGGGCGCGAATCACTGAAGCTTTCTTT. It specifies CAWSGQGARITEAFF. The V and J genes are TRBV30 and TRBJ1-1, with TRBD1 matching over 11 bases. From germline, CDR1 is GTSNPN and CDR2 SVGIG (reference sequence). This CDR3 comprises 15 residues. With 3 bases clipped from V and 4 bases from J, the junction kept 7 bases outside the gene matches.

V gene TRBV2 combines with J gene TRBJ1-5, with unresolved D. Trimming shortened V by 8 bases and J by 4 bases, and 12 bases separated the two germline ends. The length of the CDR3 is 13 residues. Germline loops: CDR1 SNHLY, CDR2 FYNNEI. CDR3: CASSPQLNQPQHF. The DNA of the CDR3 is TGTGCCAGCTCCCCCCAGCTAAATCAGCCCCAGCATTTT.

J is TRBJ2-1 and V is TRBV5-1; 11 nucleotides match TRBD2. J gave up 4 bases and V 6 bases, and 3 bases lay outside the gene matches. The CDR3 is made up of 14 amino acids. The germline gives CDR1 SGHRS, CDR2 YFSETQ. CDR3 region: CASKLAGVYNEQFF. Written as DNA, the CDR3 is TGCGCCAGCAAACTAGCGGGGGTATACAATGAGCAGTTCTTC.